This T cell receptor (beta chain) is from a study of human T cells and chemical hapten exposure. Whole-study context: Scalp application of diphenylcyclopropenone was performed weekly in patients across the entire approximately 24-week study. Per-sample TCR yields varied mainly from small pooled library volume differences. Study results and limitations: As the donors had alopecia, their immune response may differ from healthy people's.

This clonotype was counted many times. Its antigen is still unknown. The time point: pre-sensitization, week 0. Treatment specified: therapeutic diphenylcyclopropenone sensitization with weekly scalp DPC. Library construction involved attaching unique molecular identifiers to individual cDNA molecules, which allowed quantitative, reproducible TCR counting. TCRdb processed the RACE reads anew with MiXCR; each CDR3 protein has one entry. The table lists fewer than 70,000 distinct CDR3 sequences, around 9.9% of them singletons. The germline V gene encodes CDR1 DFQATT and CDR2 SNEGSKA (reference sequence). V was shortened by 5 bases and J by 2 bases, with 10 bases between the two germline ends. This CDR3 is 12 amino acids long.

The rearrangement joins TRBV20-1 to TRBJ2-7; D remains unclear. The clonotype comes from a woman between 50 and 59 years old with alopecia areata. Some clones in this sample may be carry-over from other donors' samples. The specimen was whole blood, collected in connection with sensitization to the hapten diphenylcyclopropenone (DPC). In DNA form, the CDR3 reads TGCAGTGCTGGGAAGATTCCCTACGAGCAGTACTTC. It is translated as CSAGKIPYEQYF.